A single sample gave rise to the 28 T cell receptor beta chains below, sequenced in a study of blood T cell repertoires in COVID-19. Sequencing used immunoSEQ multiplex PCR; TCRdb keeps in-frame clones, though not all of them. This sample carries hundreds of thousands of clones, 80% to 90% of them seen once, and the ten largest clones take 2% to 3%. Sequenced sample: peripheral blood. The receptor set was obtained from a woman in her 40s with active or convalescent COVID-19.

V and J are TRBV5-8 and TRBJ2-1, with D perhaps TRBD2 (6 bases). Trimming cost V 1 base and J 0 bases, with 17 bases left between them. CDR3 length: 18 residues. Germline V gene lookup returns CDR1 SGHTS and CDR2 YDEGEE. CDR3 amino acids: CASSLIQDYLSSYNEQFF. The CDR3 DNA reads TGTGCCAGCAGCTTGATACAGGACTACCTTAGCTCCTACAATGAGCAGTTCTTC.

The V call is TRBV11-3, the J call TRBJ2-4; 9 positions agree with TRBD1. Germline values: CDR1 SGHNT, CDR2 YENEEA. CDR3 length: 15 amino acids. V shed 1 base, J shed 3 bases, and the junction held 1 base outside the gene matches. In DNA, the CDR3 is TGTGCCAGCAGCTTAGTGACAGGGGGCAAAAACATTCAGTACTTC. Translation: CASSLVTGGKNIQYF.

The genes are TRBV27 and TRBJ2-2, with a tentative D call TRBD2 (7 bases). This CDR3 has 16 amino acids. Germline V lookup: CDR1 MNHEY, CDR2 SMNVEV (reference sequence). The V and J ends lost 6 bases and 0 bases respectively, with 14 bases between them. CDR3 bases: TGTGCCAGCAGCCATCCGGGGGGCGCGAACACCGGGGAGCTGTTTTTT. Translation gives CASSHPGGANTGELFF.

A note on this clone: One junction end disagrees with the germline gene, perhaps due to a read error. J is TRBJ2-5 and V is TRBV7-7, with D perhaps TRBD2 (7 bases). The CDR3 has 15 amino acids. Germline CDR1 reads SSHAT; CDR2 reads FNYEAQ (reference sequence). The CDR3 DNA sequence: TGTGCTAGCAGCTTAGCCGGCGGGGGCGCGGAGACCCAGTACTTC. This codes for CASSLAGGGAETQYF.

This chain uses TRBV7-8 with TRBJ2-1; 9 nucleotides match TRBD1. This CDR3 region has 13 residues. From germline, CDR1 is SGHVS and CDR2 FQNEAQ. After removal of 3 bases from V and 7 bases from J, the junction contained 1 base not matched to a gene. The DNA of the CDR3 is TGTGCCAGCAGCTTCGGGACAGGGAATGAGCAGTTCTTC. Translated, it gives CASSFGTGNEQFF.

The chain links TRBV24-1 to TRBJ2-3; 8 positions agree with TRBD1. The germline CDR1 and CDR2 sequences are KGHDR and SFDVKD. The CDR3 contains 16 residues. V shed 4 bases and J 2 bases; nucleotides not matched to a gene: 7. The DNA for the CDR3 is TGTGCCACCAGTGAAACCGGGACAGGATACACAGATACGCAGTATTTT. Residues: CATSETGTGYTDTQYF.

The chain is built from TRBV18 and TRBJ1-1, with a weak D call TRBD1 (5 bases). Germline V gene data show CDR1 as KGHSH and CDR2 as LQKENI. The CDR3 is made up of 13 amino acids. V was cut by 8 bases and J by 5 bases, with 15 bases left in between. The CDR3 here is CASTLGEGTEAFF. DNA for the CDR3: TGTGCCAGCACTCTAGGGGAGGGGACTGAAGCTTTCTTT.

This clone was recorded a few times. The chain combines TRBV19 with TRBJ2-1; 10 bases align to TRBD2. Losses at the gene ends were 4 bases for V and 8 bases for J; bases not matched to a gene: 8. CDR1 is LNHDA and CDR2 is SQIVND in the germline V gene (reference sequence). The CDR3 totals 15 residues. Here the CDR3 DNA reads TGTGCCAGTAGTACCCCAGCGGGGGGGCGGGATGAGCAGTTCTTC. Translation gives CASSTPAGGRDEQFF.

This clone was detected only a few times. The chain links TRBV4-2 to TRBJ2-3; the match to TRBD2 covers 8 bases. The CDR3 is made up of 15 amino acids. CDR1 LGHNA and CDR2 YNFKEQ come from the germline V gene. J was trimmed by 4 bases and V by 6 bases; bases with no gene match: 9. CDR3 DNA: TGTGCCAGCAGTCCCGGGACTAGGGCCCCAGATACGCAGTATTTT. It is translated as CASSPGTRAPDTQYF.

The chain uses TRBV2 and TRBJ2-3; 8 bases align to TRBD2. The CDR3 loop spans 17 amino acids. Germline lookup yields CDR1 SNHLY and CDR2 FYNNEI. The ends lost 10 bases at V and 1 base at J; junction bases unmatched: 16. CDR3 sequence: CATGFTAGESGTDTQYF. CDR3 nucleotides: TGTGCCACCGGTTTTACAGCGGGAGAGAGTGGCACAGATACGCAGTATTTT.

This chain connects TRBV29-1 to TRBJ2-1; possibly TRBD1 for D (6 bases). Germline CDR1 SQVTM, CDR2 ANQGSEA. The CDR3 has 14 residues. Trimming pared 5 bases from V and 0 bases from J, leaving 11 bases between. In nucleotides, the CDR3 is TGCAGCGTTTCGGACAGCAACTCCTACAATGAGCAGTTCTTC. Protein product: CSVSDSNSYNEQFF.

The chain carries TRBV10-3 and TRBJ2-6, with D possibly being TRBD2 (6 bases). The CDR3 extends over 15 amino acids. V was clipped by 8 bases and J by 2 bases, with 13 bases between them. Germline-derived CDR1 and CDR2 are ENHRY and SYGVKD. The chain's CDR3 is CAISGTAAGANVLTF. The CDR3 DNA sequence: TGTGCCATCTCAGGGACTGCAGCTGGGGCCAACGTCCTGACTTTC.

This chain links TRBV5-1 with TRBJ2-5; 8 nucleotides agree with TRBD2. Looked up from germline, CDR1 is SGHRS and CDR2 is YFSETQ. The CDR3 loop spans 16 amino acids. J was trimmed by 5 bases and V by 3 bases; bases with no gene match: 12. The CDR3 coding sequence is TGCGCCAGCAGCTCGGCACCAGGACTAGCCGGCGAGACCCAGTACTTC. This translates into CASSSAPGLAGETQYF.

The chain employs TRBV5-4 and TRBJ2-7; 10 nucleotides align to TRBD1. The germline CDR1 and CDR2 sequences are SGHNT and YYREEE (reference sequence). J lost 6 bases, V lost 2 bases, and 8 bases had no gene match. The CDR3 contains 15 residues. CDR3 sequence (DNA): TGTGCCAGCAGCTTCAGGACAGGGGGAAGGGTCGAGCAGTACTTC. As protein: CASSFRTGGRVEQYF.

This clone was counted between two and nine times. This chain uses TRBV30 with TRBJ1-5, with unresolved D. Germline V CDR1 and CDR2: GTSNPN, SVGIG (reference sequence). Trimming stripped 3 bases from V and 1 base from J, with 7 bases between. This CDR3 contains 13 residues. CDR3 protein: CAWSPSSNQPQHF. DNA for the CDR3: TGTGCCTGGAGCCCCTCGAGCAATCAGCCCCAGCATTTT.

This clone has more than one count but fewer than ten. The CDR3 reads CASSSGYHEQYF. Written as DNA, the CDR3 is TGTGCCAGCAGTTCAGGGTACCACGAGCAGTACTTC. The V call is TRBV6-6, the J call TRBJ2-7; D possibly corresponds to TRBD1 (5 bases). This CDR3 comprises 12 residues. The V gene's germline CDR1 is MNHNY and CDR2 SVGAGI (reference sequence). Trimming stripped 4 bases from V and 5 bases from J, with 9 bases between.

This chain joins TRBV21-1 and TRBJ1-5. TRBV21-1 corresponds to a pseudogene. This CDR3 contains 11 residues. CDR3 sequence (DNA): TGTGTGGAGCTCTGCAATCAGCCCCAGCATTTT. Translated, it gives CVELCNQPQHF.

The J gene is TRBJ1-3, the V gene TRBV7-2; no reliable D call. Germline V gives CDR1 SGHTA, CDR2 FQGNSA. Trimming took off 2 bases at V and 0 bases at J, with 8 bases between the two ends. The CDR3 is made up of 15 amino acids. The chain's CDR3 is CASSLSLSSGNTIYF. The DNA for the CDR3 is TGTGCCAGCAGCTTAAGCTTATCCTCTGGAAACACCATATATTTT.

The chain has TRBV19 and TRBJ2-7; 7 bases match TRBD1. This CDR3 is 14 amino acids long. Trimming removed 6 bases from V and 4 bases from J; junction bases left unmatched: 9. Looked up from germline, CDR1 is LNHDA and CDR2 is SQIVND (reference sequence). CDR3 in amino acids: CASRVTGIGYEQYF. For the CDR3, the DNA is TGTGCCAGTAGGGTGACAGGGATTGGATACGAGCAGTACTTC.

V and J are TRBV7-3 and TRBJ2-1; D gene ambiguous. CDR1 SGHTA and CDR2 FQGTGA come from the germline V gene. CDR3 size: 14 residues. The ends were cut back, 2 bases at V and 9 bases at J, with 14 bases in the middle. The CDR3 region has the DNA TGTGCCAGCAGCTTACCGGCGGTAGCTGGTGAGCAGTTCTTC. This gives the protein CASSLPAVAGEQFF.

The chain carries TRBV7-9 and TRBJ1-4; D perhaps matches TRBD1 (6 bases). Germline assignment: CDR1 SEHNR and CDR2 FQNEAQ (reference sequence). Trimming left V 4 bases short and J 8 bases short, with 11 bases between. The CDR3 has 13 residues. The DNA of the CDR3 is TGTGCCAGCAGCTCAGGGGCTCGGGAAAAACTGTTTTTT. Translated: CASSSGAREKLFF.

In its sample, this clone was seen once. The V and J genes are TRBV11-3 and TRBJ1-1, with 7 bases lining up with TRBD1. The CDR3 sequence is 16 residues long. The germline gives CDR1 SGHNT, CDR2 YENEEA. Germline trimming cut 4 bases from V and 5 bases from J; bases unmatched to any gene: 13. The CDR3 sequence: CASSSMRQGPLTEAFF. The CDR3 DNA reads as TGTGCCAGCAGCTCAATGAGACAGGGACCTTTGACTGAAGCTTTCTTT.

The CDR3 loop reads CASSLGTVTGGGGAFF. The CDR3 DNA is TGTGCCAGCAGCTTAGGGACCGTGACAGGGGGCGGCGGGGCTTTCTTT. This chain links TRBV13 with TRBJ1-1; 10 bases agree with TRBD1. This CDR3 has 16 amino acids. J was trimmed by 11 bases and V by 0 bases; bases with no gene match: 12. CDR1 PRHDT and CDR2 FYEKMQ come from the germline V gene (reference sequence).

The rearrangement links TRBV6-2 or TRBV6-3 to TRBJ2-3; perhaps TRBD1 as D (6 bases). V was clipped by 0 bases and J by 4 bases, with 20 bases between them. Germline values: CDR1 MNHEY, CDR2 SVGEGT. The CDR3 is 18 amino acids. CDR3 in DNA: TGTGCCAGCAGTTACTCGAAACTCTCCCAGGGGCCCTCAGATACGCAGTATTTT. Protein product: CASSYSKLSQGPSDTQYF.

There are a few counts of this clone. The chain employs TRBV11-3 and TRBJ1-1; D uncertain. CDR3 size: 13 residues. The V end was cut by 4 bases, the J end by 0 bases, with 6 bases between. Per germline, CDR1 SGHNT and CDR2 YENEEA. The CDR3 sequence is CASSSPMNTEAFF. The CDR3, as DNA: TGTGCCAGCAGCTCCCCCATGAACACTGAAGCTTTCTTT. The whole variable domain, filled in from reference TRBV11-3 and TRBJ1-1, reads EAGVVQSPRYKIIEKKQPVAFWCNPISGHNTLYWYLQNLGQGPELLIRYENEEAVDDSQLPKDRFSAERLKGVDSTLKIQPAELGDSAVYLCASSSPMNTEAFFGQGTRLTVV.

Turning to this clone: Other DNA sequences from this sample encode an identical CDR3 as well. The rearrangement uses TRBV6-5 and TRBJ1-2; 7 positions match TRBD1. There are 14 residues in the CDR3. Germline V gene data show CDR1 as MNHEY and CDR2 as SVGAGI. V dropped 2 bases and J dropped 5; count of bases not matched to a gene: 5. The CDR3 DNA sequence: TGTGCCAGCAGTTACGACAGGGTAGGGTATGGCTACACCTTC. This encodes CASSYDRVGYGYTF.

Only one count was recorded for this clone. CDR3 DNA: TGTGCCAGCAGCCAAGAAGCTTTGGCGAGGGCCGGAGGCTACACCTTC. It codes for CASSQEALARAGGYTF. J is TRBJ1-2 and V is TRBV3-1 (or the pseudogene TRBV3-2); D gene uncertain. This CDR3 has 16 amino acids. The V gene's germline CDR1 is LGHDT and CDR2 YNNKEL (reference sequence). The V end was cut by 0 bases, the J end by 8 bases, with 19 bases between.

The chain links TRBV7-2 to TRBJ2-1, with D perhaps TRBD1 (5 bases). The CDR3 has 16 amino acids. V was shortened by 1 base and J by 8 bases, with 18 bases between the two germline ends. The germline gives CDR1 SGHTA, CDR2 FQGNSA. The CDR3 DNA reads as TGTGCCAGCAGCTTAGAAGGGGCTGCCTTCTGGTATGAGCAGTTCTTC. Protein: CASSLEGAAFWYEQFF.